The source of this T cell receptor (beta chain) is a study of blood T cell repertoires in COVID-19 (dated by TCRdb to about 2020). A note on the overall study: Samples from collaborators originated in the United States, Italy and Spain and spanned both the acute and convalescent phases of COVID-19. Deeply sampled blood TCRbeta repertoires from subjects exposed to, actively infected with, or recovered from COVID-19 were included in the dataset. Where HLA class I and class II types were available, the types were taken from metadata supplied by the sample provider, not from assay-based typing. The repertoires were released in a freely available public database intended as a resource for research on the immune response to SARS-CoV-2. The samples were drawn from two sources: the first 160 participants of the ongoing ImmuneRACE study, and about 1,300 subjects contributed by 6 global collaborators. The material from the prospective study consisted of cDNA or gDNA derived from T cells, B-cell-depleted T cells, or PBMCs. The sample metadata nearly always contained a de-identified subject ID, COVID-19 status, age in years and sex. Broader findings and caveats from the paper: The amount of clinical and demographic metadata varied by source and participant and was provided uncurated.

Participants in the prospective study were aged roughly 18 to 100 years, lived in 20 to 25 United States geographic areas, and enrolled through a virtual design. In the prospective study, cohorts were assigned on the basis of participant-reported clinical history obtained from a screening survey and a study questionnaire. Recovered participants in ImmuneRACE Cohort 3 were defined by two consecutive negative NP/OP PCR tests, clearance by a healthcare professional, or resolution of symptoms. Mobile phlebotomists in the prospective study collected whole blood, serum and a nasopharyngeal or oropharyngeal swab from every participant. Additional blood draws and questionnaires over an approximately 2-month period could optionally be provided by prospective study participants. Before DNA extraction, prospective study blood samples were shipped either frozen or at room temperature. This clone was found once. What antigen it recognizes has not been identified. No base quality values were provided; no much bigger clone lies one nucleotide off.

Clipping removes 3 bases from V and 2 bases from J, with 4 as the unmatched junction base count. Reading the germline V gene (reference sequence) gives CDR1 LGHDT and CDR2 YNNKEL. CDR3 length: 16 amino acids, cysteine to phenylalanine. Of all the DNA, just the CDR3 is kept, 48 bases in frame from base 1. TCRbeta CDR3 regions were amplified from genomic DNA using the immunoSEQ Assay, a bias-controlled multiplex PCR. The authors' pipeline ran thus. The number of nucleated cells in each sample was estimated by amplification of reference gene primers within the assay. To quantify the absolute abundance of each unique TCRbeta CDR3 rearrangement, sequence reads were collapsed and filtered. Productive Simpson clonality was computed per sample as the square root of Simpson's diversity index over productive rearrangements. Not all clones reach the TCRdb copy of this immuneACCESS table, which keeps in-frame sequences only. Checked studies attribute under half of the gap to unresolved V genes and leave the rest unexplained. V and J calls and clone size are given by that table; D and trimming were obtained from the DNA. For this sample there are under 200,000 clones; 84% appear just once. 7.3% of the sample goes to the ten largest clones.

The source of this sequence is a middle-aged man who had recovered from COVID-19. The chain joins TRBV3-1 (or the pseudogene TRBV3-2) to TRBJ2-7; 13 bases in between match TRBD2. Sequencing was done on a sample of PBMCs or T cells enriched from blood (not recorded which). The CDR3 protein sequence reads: CASSQWTSGGPYEQYF. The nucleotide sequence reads TGTGCCAGCAGCCAGTGGACTAGCGGGGGACCCTACGAGCAGTACTTC.